A selection of T cell receptor beta chains follows, all from one sample in a study of human T cells and chemical hapten exposure. TCRdb called the RACE reads again in MiXCR, with one record for every CDR3 protein. The sample lists about 170,000 distinct CDR3 sequences, 28% occurring once. The sequencing used whole blood, collected in connection with sensitization to the hapten diphenylcyclopropenone (DPC). These receptors all stem from a woman younger than 35 with alopecia areata. Some clones in this sample may be carry-over from other donors' samples. The conserved cysteine and the conserved F or W are not part of the CDR3 here.

cdr3_length | v_call | cdr3_aa
12 | TRBV27 | ASSPSPGQLEQF
11 | TRBV7-9 | ASSYLGDYGYT
12 | TRBV6-5 | ASSYWQGHTEAF
13 | TRBV20-1 | AQLTSGKKRYEQY
12 | TRBV6-5 | ASSRQASNYGYT
12 | TRBV29-1 | SNVHSTINTEAF
7 | TRBV24-1 | ALTGVAF
13 | TRBV5-1 | ASSLRGPDTGELF
10 | TRBV28 | ASSLALDTQY
14 | TRBV7-9 | ASSSSGGKGRNEQF
11 | TRBV2 | ASSDRAPHGYT
13 | TRBV18 | ASSLKPAGTYGYT
16 | TRBV20-1 | SARDFLAGGPDTGELF
11 | TRBV20-1 | SARVLAAYEQY
10 | TRBV20-1 | SARGWRDTQY
12 | TRBV6-1 | ASKKFQAKNIQY
13 | TRBV11-2 | ASSLDRNGAYEQY
12 | TRBV5-1 | ASSFDPATDTQY
13 | TRBV4-3 | ASRRGSGGTDTQY
12 | TRBV9 | ASARGGRAETQY
10 | TRBV6-2/TRBV6-3 | ASSQTGGRCL
8 | TRBV29-1 | SVDPGRAF
15 | TRBV5-1 | ASSFGRNRIEDTEAF
11 | TRBV30 | AWSVGLQETQY
12 | TRBV4-1 | ASTSEGAHTEAF